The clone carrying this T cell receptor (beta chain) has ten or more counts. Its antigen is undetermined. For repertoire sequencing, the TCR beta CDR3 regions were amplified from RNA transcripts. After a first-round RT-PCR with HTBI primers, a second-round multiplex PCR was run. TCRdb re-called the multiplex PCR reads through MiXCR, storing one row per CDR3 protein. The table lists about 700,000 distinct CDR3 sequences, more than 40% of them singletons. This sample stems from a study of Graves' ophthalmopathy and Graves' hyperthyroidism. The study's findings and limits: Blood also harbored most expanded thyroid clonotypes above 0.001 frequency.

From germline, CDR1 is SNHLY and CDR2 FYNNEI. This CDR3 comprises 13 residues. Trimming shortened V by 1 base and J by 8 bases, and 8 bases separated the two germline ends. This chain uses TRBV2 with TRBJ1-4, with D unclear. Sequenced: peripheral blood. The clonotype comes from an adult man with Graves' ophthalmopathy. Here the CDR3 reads CASSEEAREKLFF. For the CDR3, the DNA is TGTGCCAGCAGTGAAGAAGCTAGAGAAAAACTGTTTTTT.